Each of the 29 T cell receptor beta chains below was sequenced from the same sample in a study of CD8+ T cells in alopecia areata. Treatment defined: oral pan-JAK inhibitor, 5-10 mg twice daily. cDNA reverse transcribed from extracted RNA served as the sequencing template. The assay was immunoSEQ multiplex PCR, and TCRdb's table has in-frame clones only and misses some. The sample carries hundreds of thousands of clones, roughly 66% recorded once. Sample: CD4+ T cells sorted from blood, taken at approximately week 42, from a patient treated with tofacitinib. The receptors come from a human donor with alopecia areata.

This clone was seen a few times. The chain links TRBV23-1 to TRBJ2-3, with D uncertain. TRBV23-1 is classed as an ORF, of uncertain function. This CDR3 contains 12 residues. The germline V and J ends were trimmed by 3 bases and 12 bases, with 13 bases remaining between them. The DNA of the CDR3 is TGCGCCAGCAGTCATTTCCTCCTTGGACAGTATTTT. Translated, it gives CASSHFLLGQYF.

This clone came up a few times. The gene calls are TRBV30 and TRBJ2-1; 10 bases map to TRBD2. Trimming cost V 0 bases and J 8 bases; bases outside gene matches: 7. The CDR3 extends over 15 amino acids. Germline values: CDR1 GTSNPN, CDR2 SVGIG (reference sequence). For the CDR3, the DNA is TGTGCCTGGAGTGTAGGTAGCGGGGGGTTCGATGAGCAGTTCTTC. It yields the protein CAWSVGSGGFDEQFF.

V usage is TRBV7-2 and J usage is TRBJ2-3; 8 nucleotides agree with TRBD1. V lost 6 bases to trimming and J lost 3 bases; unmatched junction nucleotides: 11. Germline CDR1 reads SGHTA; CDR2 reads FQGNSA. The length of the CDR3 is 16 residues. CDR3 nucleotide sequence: TGTGCCAGCAGAGACAGACCCGGACAGGGAACAGATACGCAGTATTTT. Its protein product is CASRDRPGQGTDTQYF.

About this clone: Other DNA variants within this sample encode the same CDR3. This chain's CDR3 is CAWSRDTEAFF. CDR3 nucleotide sequence: TGTGCCTGGAGCCGGGACACTGAAGCTTTCTTT. V is TRBV30 and J is TRBJ1-1; the D is unclear. The CDR3 runs 11 residues. Germline V CDR1 and CDR2: GTSNPN, SVGIG (reference sequence). Trimming removed 3 bases from V and 3 bases from J, with 5 bases in between. The full variable domain, its missing parts supplied by reference TRBV30 and TRBJ1-1, is SQTIHQWPATLVQPVGSPLSLECTVEGTSNPNLYWYRQAAGRGLQLLFYSVGIGQISSEVPQNLSASRPQDRQFILSSKKLLLSDSGFYLCAWSRDTEAFFGQGTRLTVV.

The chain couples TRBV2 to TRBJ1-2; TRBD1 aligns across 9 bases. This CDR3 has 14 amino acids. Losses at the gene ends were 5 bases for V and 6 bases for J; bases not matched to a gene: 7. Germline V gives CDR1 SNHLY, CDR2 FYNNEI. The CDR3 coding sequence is TGTGCCAGCAGTCTCGGCCGGGACAGGGATGGCTACACCTTC. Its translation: CASSLGRDRDGYTF.

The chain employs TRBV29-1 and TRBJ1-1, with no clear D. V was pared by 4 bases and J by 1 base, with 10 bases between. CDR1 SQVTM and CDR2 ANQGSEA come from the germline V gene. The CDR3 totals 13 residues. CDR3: CSVVFTKNTEAFF. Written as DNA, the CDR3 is TGCAGCGTTGTTTTTACTAAGAACACTGAAGCTTTCTTT.

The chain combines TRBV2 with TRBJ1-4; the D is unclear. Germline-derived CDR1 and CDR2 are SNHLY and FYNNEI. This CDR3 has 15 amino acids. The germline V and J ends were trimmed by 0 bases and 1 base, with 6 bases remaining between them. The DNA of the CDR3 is TGTGCCAGCAGTGAAGCAGAGGGAACTAATGAAAAACTGTTTTTT. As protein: CASSEAEGTNEKLFF.

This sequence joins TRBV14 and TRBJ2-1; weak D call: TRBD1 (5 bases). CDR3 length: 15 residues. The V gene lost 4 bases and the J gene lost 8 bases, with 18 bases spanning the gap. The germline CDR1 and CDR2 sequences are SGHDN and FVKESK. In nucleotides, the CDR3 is TGTGCCAGCAGCCCTGGGGTTAGGGGTCGGGATGAGCAGTTCTTC. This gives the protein CASSPGVRGRDEQFF.

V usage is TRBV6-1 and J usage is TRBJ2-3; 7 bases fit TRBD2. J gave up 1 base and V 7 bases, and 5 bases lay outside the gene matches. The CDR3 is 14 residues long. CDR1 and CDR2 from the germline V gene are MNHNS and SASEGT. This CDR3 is CASNERGGTDTQYF. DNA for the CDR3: TGTGCCAGCAATGAGCGGGGAGGCACAGATACGCAGTATTTT.

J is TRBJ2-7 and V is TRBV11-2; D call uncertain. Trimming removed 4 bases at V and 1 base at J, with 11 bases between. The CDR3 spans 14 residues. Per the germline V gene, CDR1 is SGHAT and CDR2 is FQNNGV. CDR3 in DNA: TGTGCCAGCAGCTACAACGTCGGTTCCTACGAGCAGTACTTC. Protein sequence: CASSYNVGSYEQYF.

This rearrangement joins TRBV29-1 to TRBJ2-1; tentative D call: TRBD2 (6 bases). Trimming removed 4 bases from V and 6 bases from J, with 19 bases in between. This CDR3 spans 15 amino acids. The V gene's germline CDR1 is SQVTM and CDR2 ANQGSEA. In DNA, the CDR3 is TGCAGCGTTGGCAGCGGACGGAGGGCTATCAATGAGCAGTTCTTC. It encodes CSVGSGRRAINEQFF.

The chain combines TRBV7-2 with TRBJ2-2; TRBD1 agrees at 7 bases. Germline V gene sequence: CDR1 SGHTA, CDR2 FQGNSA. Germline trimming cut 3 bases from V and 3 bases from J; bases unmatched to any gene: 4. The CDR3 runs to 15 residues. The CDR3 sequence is CASSFNRGYTGELFF. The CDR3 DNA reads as TGTGCCAGCAGCTTTAACAGGGGTTACACCGGGGAGCTGTTTTTT.

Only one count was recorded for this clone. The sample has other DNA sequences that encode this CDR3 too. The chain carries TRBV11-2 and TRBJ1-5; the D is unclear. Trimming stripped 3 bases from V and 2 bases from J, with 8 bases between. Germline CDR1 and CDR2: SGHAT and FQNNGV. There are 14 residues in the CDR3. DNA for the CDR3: TGTGCCAGCAGCTTGGGCGGTGGCAATCAGCCCCAGCATTTT. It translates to CASSLGGGNQPQHF.

CDR3 in DNA: TGTGCCAGCAGGGAAAGACAACAGGGATACCCTGGGGAGCTGTTTTTT. Protein: CASRERQQGYPGELFF. The chain recombines TRBV7-8 with TRBJ2-2; D is perhaps TRBD1 (6 bases). This CDR3 comprises 16 residues. Trimming stripped 6 bases from V and 8 bases from J, with 22 bases between. The V gene's germline CDR1 is SGHVS and CDR2 FQNEAQ. Looking up the rest from reference TRBV7-8 and TRBJ2-2 gives the full variable domain: GAGVSQSPRYKVAKRGQDVALRCDPISGHVSLFWYQQALGQGPEFLTYFQNEAQLDKSGLPSDRFFAERPEGSVSTLKIQRTQQEDSAVYLCASRERQQGYPGELFFGEGSRLTVL.

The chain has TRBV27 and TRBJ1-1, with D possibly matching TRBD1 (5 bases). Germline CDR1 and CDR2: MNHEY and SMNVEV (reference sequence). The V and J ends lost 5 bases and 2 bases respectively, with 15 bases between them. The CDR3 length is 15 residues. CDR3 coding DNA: TGTGCCAGCAGTCCTGGGGCACAGATAAACACTGAAGCTTTCTTT. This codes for CASSPGAQINTEAFF.

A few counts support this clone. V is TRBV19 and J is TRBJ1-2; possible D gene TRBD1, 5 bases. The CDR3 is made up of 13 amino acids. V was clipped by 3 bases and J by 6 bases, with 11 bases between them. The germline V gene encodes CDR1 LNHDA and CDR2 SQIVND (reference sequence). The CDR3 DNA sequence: TGTGCCAGTAGTATTAGACAGCAAGATGGCTACACCTTC. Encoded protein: CASSIRQQDGYTF. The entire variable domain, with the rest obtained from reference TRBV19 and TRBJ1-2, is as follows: DGGITQSPKYLFRKEGQNVTLSCEQNLNHDAMYWYRQDPGQGLRLIYYSQIVNDFQKGDIAEGYSVSREKKESFPLTVTSAQKNPTAFYLCASSIRQQDGYTFGSGTRLTVV.

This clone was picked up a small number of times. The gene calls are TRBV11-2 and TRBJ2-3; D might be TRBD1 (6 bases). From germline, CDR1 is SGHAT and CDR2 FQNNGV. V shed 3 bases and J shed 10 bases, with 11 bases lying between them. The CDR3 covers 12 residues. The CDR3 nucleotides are TGTGCCAGCAGCTTGGACGGGACATCGCAGTATTTT. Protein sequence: CASSLDGTSQYF.

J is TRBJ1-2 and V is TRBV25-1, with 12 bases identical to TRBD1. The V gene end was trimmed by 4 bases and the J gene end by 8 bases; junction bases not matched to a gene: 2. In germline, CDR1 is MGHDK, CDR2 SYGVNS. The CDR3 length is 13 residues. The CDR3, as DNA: TGTGCCAGCAGTGCCGGGACAGGGGGCGGCTACACCTTC. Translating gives CASSAGTGGGYTF.

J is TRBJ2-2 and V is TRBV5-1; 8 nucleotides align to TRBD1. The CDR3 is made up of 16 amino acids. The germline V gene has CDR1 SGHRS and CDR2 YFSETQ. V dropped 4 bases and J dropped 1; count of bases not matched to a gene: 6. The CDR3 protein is CASSQIGQGNTGELFF. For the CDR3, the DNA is TGCGCCAGCAGCCAAATCGGACAGGGGAACACCGGGGAGCTGTTTTTT.

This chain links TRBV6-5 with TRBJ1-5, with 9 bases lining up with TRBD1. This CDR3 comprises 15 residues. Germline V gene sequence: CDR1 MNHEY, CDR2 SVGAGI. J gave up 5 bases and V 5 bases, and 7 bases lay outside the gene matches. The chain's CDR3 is CASSALTGGHQPQHF. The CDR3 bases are TGTGCCAGCAGTGCTTTGACAGGGGGTCATCAGCCCCAGCATTTT.

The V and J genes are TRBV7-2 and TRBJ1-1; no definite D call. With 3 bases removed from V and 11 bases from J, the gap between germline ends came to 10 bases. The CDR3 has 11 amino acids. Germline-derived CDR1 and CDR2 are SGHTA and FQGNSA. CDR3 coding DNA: TGTGCCAGCAGCTTGCAGGACGGTGCTTTCTTT. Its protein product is CASSLQDGAFF.

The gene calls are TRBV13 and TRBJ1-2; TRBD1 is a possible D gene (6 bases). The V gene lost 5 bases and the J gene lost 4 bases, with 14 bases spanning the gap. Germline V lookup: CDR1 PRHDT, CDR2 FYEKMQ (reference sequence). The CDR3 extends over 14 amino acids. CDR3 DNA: TGTGCCAGCAGCCCAGGGGACACCGCCTATGGCTACACCTTC. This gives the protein CASSPGDTAYGYTF. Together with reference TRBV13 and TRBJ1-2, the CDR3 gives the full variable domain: AAGVIQSPRHLIKEKRETATLKCYPIPRHDTVYWYQQGPGQDPQFLISFYEKMQSDKGSIPDRFSAQQFSDYHSELNMSSLELGDSALYFCASSPGDTAYGYTFGSGTRLTVV.

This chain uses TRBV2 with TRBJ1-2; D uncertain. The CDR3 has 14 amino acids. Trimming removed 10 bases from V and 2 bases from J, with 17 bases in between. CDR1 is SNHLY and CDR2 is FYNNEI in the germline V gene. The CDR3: CANARQILNYGYTF. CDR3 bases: TGTGCCAACGCTAGGCAAATCCTGAACTATGGCTACACCTTC.

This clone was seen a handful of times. The CDR3 coding sequence is TGTGCTAGTGCCCCGGGACAGGGTAAGAATCAGCCCCAGCATTTT. This encodes CASAPGQGKNQPQHF. The chain carries TRBV12-5 and TRBJ1-5, with 9 bases matching TRBD1. The ends lost 7 bases at V and 4 bases at J; junction bases unmatched: 8. This CDR3 contains 15 residues. Germline CDR1 and CDR2: LGHNT and FRNRAP. The whole variable domain, filled in from reference TRBV12-5 and TRBJ1-5, reads DARVTQTPRHKVTEMGQEVTMRCQPILGHNTVFWYRQTMMQGLELLAYFRNRAPLDDSGMPKDRFSAEMPDATLATLKIQPSEPRDSAVYFCASAPGQGKNQPQHFGDGTRLSIL.

The CDR3 region has the DNA TGTGCCTGGAGTTGGGACCCGAACACTGAAGCTTTCTTT. Amino acid sequence: CAWSWDPNTEAFF. The chain employs TRBV30 and TRBJ1-1; the D gene is possibly TRBD1 (5 bases). The CDR3 has 13 residues. Germline V CDR1 and CDR2: GTSNPN, SVGIG (reference sequence). V dropped 2 bases and J dropped 1 base, with 8 bases sitting between them.

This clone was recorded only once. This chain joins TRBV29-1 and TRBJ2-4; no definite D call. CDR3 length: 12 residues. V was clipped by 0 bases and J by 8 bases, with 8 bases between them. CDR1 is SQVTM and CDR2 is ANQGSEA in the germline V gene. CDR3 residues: CSVEDHRDIQYF. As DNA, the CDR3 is TGCAGCGTTGAAGACCACCGGGACATTCAGTACTTC. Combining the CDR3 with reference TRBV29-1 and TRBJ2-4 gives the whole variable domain SAVISQKPSRDICQRGTSLTIQCQVDSQVTMMFWYRQQPGQSLTLIATANQGSEATYESGFVIDKFPISRPNLTFSTLTVSNMSPEDSSIYLCSVEDHRDIQYFGAGTRLSVL.

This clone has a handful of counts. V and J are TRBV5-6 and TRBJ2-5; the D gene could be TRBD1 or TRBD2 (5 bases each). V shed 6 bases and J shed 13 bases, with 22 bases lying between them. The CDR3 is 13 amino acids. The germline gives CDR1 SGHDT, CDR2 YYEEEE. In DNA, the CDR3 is TGTGCCAGCAACCCCAAGGGACGAGGGTCACGGTACTTC. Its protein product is CASNPKGRGSRYF.

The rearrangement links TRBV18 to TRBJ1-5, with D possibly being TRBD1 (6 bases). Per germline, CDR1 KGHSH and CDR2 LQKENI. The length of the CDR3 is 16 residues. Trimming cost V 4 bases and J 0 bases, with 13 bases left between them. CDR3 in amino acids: CASSLSQGNSNQPQHF. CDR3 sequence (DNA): TGTGCCAGCTCACTTTCACAGGGAAATAGCAATCAGCCCCAGCATTTT.

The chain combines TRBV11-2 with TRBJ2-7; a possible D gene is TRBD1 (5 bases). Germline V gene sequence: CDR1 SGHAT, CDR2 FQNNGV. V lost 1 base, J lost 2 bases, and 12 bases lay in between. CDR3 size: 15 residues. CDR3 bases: TGTGCCAGCAGCTTAGGGGGCCTATCCCCCTACGAGCAGTACTTC. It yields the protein CASSLGGLSPYEQYF.